This T cell receptor beta chain appears in the sequencing data of a study of OX40 agonist ivuxolimab in advanced cancers. For the study at large: Age averaged around 60 years (range roughly 23 to 79), and less than 85% were male.

Generated by immunoSEQ multiplex PCR, the TCRdb table keeps only in-frame clones and is missing some. The table records 75,000 to 100,000 clones, around 90% of them present only once. This receptor was identified in an adult with an advanced solid tumor such as melanoma, head and neck, liver or kidney cancer. The sample consisted of CD4+ or CD8+ T cells sorted from blood, taken in a trial of the OX40 agonist ivuxolimab.

The CDR3 bases are TGTGCCAGCAGCTTGGACTCGTCAGGCGGTTCCTACGAGCAGTACTTC. It translates to CASSLDSSGGSYEQYF. The chain employs TRBV11-3 and TRBJ2-7, with D perhaps matching TRBD2 (5 bases). Trimming removed 3 bases at V and 1 base at J, with 16 bases between. This CDR3 is 16 amino acids long. Germline V lookup: CDR1 SGHNT, CDR2 YENEEA.